Each of the 8 T cell receptor beta chains below was sequenced from the same sample in a study of CD8 T cells in Susac syndrome. Random hexamers primed reverse transcription of about 0.45 to 1 ug RNA. TCRdb ran MiXCR on the immunoSEQ multiplex PCR reads and lists one entry per CDR3 protein. The sample shows about 190,000 distinct CDR3 sequences, about 94% of them seen only once. The sample was CD4+ T cells from PBMCs. The receptors originated from a human donor in good health.

The chain is built from TRBV6-1 and TRBJ2-2; 7 bases agree with TRBD1. Germline V gene data show CDR1 as MNHNS and CDR2 as SASEGT. V lost 4 bases and J lost 4; bases outside the gene matches: 6. This CDR3 spans 15 amino acids. The CDR3 DNA reads TGTGCCAGCAGTGTTGACAGGGCCGTCACCGGGGAGCTGTTTTTT. This sequence encodes CASSVDRAVTGELFF.

The chain combines TRBV5-6 with TRBJ1-1, with D perhaps TRBD1 (6 bases). The germline V gene encodes CDR1 SGHDT and CDR2 YYEEEE. The CDR3 is 14 amino acids. V was pared by 3 bases and J by 7 bases, with 16 bases between. In DNA form, the CDR3 reads TGTGCCAGCAGCTCTATCCACCAGGACAGTGAAGCTTTCTTT. Encoded protein: CASSSIHQDSEAFF. Full variable domain (outside the CDR3, taken from reference TRBV5-6 and TRBJ1-1): DAGVTQSPTHLIKTRGQQVTLRCSPKSGHDTVSWYQQALGQGPQFIFQYYEEEERQRGNFPDRFSGHQFPNYSSELNVNALLLGDSALYLCASSSIHQDSEAFFGQGTRLTVV.

CDR3 protein: CASSFVTGVKLQETQYF. CDR3 DNA: TGTGCCAGCAGTTTTGTGACAGGAGTCAAACTCCAAGAGACCCAGTACTTC. The V and J genes are TRBV27 and TRBJ2-5, with D maybe TRBD1 (6 bases). Germline CDR1 and CDR2: MNHEY and SMNVEV (reference sequence). This CDR3 region has 17 residues. Trimming removed 3 bases at V and 1 base at J, with 18 bases between.

The chain uses TRBV3-1 and TRBJ1-2; TRBD1 matches at 7 bases. Germline V CDR1 and CDR2: LGHDT, YNNKEL (reference sequence). The length of the CDR3 is 14 residues. Losses at the gene ends were 4 bases for V and 7 bases for J; bases not matched to a gene: 9. The CDR3 loop reads CASSRGGREGGYTF. DNA for the CDR3: TGTGCCAGCAGCCGAGGGGGCAGGGAGGGTGGCTACACCTTC.

CDR3 residues: CSAGDLYNSPLHF. CDR3 nucleotide sequence: TGCAGTGCTGGGGACCTTTATAATTCACCCCTCCACTTT. J is TRBJ1-6 and V is TRBV20-1, with D possibly matching TRBD1 (5 bases). The CDR3 has 13 amino acids. Germline values: CDR1 DFQATT, CDR2 SNEGSKA (reference sequence). V gave up 5 bases and J gave up 4 bases, with 9 bases separating them.

The chain employs TRBV12-3 or TRBV12-4 and TRBJ2-5, with TRBD2 matching over 12 bases. V lost 6 bases to trimming and J lost 2 bases; unmatched junction nucleotides: 4. This CDR3 contains 15 residues. CDR3 sequence reads: CASRTGTSGQETQYF. The CDR3 DNA reads as TGTGCCAGCAGAACCGGGACTAGCGGGCAAGAGACCCAGTACTTC.

This clonotype has more than one count but fewer than ten. The CDR3 region is CAWSQENTEAFF. The DNA of the CDR3 is TGTGCCTGGTCACAGGAGAACACTGAAGCTTTCTTT. The rearrangement links TRBV30 to TRBJ1-1, with a tentative D call TRBD1 (5 bases). The CDR3 is 12 residues long. Trimming took 5 bases from V and 1 from J, leaving 8 bases between them. Germline-derived CDR1 and CDR2 are GTSNPN and SVGIG (reference sequence).

The chain carries TRBV6-6 and TRBJ1-2; weak D call: TRBD1 (5 bases). This CDR3 region has 15 residues. V was shortened by 6 bases and J by 8 bases, with 22 bases between the two germline ends. Germline-derived CDR1 and CDR2 are MNHNY and SVGAGI (reference sequence). The CDR3, as DNA: TGTGCCAGCAGCGCCCAGGGTGGGAGTGAGTACGGCTACACCTTC. As protein: CASSAQGGSEYGYTF.